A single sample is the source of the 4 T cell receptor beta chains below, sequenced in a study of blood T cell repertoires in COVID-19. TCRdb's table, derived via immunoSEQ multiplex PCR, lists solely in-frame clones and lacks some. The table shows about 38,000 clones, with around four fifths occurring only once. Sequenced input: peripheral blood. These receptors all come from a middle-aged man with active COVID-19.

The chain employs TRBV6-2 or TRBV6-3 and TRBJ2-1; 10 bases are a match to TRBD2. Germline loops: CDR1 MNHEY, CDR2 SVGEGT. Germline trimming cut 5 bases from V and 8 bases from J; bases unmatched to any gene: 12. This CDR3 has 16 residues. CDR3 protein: CASSNPGTSDIHEQFF. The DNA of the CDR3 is TGTGCCAGCAGTAACCCCGGGACTAGCGATATACATGAGCAGTTCTTC.

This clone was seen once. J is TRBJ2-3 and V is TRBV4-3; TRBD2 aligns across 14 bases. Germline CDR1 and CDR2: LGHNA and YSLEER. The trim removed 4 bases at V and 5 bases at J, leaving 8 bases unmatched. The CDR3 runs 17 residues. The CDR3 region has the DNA TGCGCCAGCAGCCTAGGGACTAGCGGGGGACCGGAAGATACGCAGTATTTT. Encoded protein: CASSLGTSGGPEDTQYF.

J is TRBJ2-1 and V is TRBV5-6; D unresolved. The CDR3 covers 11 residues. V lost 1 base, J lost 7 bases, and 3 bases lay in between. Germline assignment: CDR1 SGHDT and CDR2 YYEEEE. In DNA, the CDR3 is TGTGCCAGCAGCTTGCATAATGAGCAGTTCTTC. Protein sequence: CASSLHNEQFF.

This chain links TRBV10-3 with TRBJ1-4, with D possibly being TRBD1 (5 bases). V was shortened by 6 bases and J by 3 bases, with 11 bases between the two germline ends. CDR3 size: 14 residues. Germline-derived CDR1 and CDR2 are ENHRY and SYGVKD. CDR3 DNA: TGTGCCATCAGCAGGGAGGCCCCTAATGAAAAACTGTTTTTT. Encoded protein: CAISREAPNEKLFF.